This T cell receptor (beta chain) was observed in a study of blood T cell repertoires in COVID-19. Study background: The study drew acute and convalescent COVID-19 samples from the United States, Italy and Spain. The cDNA or gDNA used as material had been derived from T cells, B-cell-depleted T cells, or PBMCs.

This CDR3 has 16 amino acids. Germline lookup yields CDR1 KGHSH and CDR2 LQKENI. V trimming: 3 bases; J trimming: 8 bases; junction bases outside the gene matches: 7. In the authors' workflow: Reference gene primers were amplified, and this amplification served to estimate nucleated cell counts. TCRdb's table, derived via immunoSEQ multiplex PCR, lists solely in-frame clones and lacks some. V, J and clone size were drawn from that table, and D and trimming were deduced from the DNA. Among roughly 95,000 clones listed, approximately 80% were seen once. V is TRBV18 and J is TRBJ2-7; 16 positions match TRBD2. This TCR was recovered from a human donor in a cohort sampled during active COVID-19. Source material: peripheral blood. The CDR3 protein is CASSPGTSGRVSKQYF. Here the CDR3 DNA reads TGTGCCAGCTCACCCGGGACTAGCGGGAGGGTTTCTAAGCAGTACTTC.